This T cell receptor beta chain was captured in a study of glioma-infiltrating T cells after dendritic cell vaccination. Only in-frame clones appear in the TCRdb table, and some are missing; sequencing was by immunoSEQ multiplex PCR. The sample contains 65,000 to 80,000 clones, 81% of which appear only once. Patients had residual fresh-frozen tumor tissue and more than two years of survival data. Before vaccination, two weeks after the third vaccination, and at progression, PBMC were collected. General study results and limits: No direct clonality-survival link was found; a diverse polyclonal response may matter.

The CDR3 runs to 15 residues. In germline, CDR1 is MNHEY, CDR2 SVGAGI. V was shortened by 5 bases and J by 1 base, with 14 bases between the two germline ends. Details on this clone: Its antigen is unknown.

V gene TRBV6-5 combines with J gene TRBJ1-1, with D unresolved. This clonotype was sampled from a human donor with glioblastoma. The sample consisted of blood, taken before dendritic cell vaccination. The CDR3, as DNA: TGTGCCAGCAGTGGCAACAGCCTCCAGAACACTGAAGCTTTCTTT. Its translation: CASSGNSLQNTEAFF.